The rows below give T cell receptor beta chains drawn from one sample of a study of shared clonotypes between healthy human individuals. TCRdb keeps only in-frame clones here, not all; method: immunoSEQ multiplex PCR. This sample has 2 million or so clones; just under 95% occur once, and the top ten carry about 1.1%. Sequenced material: naive CD8+ T cells sorted from blood. The receptors were sampled from a man aged 18 to 30 in good health. Each CDR3 is given with its conserved first and last residue. A D gene is named only where the DNA matches it firmly. Clone size, where shown, is once, few, many, or a class for clones that have expanded.

D gene	V gene	J gene	clone size	CDR3 DNA	CDR3 protein
NA	TRBV7-9	TRBJ1-1	NA	TGTGCCAGCAGCCCAGGGCAGGGTAGGACTGAAGCTTTCTTT	CASSPGQGRTEAFF
TRBD2	TRBV7-9	TRBJ2-7	NA	TGTGCCAGCAGCATACTGGCCCCAACTAGCGTCTCCTACGAGCAGTACTTC	CASSILAPTSVSYEQYF
TRBD2	TRBV7-8	TRBJ2-1	NA	TGTGCCAGCAGCGAACTAGCGGACATTGACAATGAGCAGTTCTTC	CASSELADIDNEQFF
NA	TRBV30	TRBJ1-3	NA	TGTGCCTGGAGTGACGGGCAGGGAAACACCATATATTTT	CAWSDGQGNTIYF
NA	TRBV6-1	TRBJ2-1	NA	TGTGCCAGCAGTGTGCCTTGGAATGAGCAGTTCTTC	CASSVPWNEQFF
NA	TRBV13	TRBJ2-5	NA	TGTGCCAGCAGCCCCCGGTTGGCTAACCGGGAGACCCAGCACTTC	CASSPRLANRETQHF
NA	TRBV14	TRBJ2-7	NA	TGTGCCAGCAGCCACCACGTCCAGGGCCCCTACGAGCAGTACTTC	CASSHHVQGPYEQYF
NA	TRBV5-4	TRBJ2-1	NA	TGTGCCAGCAGCTTGTGGAGGGGTAGAGACAATGAGCAGTTCTTC	CASSLWRGRDNEQFF
NA	TRBV7-3	TRBJ2-5	NA	TGTGCCAGCAGCCCGGACAGCCAAGAGACCCAGTACTTC	CASSPDSQETQYF
TRBD1	TRBV19	TRBJ2-7	NA	TGTGCCAGTAGTATTGGTGGGGGACAGGTTTCAGCCTACGAGCAGTACTTC	CASSIGGGQVSAYEQYF
NA	TRBV5-4	TRBJ1-2	NA	TGTGCCAGCAGCTTGGCCCTTGCGGGGGCAGGTCTCGGCTACACCTTC	CASSLALAGAGLGYTF
NA	TRBV4-1	TRBJ2-7	NA	TGCGCCAGCAGCCAGGTCGGAGGGTACGAGCAGTACTTC	CASSQVGGYEQYF
NA	TRBV11-2	TRBJ2-7	once	TGTGCCAGCAGGCAAGGATCGGGCGAGCAGTACTTC	CASRQGSGEQYF
NA	TRBV6-5	TRBJ2-7	NA	TGTGCCAGCAGCCCGAACAGGGTTGACGAGCAGTACTTC	CASSPNRVDEQYF
NA	TRBV6-1	TRBJ2-2	NA	TGTGCCAGCAGTGTTGGGGTCACCGGGGAGCTGTTTTTT	CASSVGVTGELFF
TRBD1	TRBV9	TRBJ2-1	NA	TGTGCCAGCAGCGTGGCAGGGGGCGTTGAGCAGTTCTTC	CASSVAGGVEQFF
NA	TRBV9	TRBJ2-7	NA	TGTGCCAGCAGCGTAGGGAGGCACGGGTCCTCCTACGAGCAGTACTTC	CASSVGRHGSSYEQYF